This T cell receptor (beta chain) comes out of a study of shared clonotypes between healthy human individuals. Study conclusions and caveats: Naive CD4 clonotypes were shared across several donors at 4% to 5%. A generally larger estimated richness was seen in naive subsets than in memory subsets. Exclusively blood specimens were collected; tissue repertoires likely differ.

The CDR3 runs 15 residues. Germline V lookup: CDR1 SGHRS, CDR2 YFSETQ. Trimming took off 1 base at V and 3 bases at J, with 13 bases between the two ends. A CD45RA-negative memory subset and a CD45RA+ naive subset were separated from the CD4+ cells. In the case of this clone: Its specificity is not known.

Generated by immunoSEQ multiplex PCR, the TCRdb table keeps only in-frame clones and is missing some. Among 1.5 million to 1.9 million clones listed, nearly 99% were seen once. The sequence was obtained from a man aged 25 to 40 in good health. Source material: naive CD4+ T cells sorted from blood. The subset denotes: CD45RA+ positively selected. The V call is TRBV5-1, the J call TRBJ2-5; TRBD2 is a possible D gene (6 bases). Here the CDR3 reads CASSLYREHKETQYF. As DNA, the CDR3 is TGCGCCAGCAGCTTGTACCGGGAGCATAAAGAGACCCAGTACTTC.